This T cell receptor (beta chain) comes out of a study of T cell responses to AZD1222 COVID-19 vaccine. Repertoires were generated with immunoSEQ multiplex PCR, while TCRdb's copy carries only in-frame clones and drops some. The sample lists around 100,000 clones, about 80% occurring once. Deletions cut 5 bases from V and 11 bases from J, with 15 bases between. This CDR3 contains 12 residues. Germline V gives CDR1 SEHNR, CDR2 FQNEAQ (reference sequence). Regarding the study as a whole: The study reported that nearly half of spike-specific TCRs target unmutated variant regions. Donors were chiefly white British, with a greater number of females, and clonal diversity was perhaps underestimated. Seropositive AZD1222 recipients at baseline numbered only 6 or 7.

In regard to this clone: The antigen is undetermined.

The chain has TRBV7-9 and TRBJ1-1; a weak D match, TRBD1 (6 bases). This TCR derives from an adult in good health. The material was peripheral blood, obtained on day 0 of AZD1222 vaccination. The CDR3 loop is CASSPDRRGAFF. The CDR3 DNA is TGTGCCAGCAGCCCCGACAGGAGGGGGGCTTTCTTT.